A selection of T cell receptor beta chains follows, all from one sample in a study of T cell repertoires in cytomegalovirus infection. TCRdb used MiXCR to reprocess the reads, holding one entry per CDR3 protein. The sample records approximately 190,000 distinct CDR3 sequences, 28% being singletons. The sample was PBMCs. The receptors originated from a human donor in good health (CMV status not recorded). Some clones in this sample may be carry-over from other donors' samples. The CDR3 runs from the conserved cysteine through the conserved F or W. The order of the fields is J gene, D gene, V gene, clone size, CDR3 protein, CDR3 DNA. The D gene is left open where the match is weak. A row's size may be missing; if present it is once, few, many or a size class.

j_call: TRBJ2-1; d_call: NA; v_call: TRBV7-9; clone_size: few; cdr3_aa: CASSLGLGGTQYYNEQFF; cdr3_nt: TGTGCCAGCAGCTTAGGGCTAGGGGGGACGCAGTACTACAATGAGCAGTTCTTC
j_call: TRBJ1-2; d_call: NA; v_call: TRBV29-1; clone_size: NA; cdr3_aa: CSVESRGENYGYTF; cdr3_nt: TGCAGCGTTGAATCCCGGGGGGAAAACTATGGCTACACCTTC
j_call: TRBJ2-2; d_call: NA; v_call: TRBV12-3/TRBV12-4; clone_size: NA; cdr3_aa: CASSPGVPGELFF; cdr3_nt: TGTGCCAGCAGTCCAGGGGTCCCCGGGGAGCTGTTTTTT
j_call: TRBJ1-2; d_call: NA; v_call: TRBV14; clone_size: NA; cdr3_aa: CASSQEHTPRGYTF; cdr3_nt: TGTGCCAGCAGCCAAGAGCACACGCCGAGAGGCTACACCTTC
j_call: TRBJ2-7; d_call: NA; v_call: TRBV6-6; clone_size: few; cdr3_aa: CASRLLRTAAEQYF; cdr3_nt: TGTGCCAGCAGGTTACTCCGGACCGCCGCCGAGCAGTACTTC
j_call: TRBJ2-7; d_call: TRBD2; v_call: TRBV7-3; clone_size: NA; cdr3_aa: CASSFLLPGLATYEQYF; cdr3_nt: TGTGCCAGCAGCTTCCTTTTACCGGGACTAGCGACCTACGAGCAGTACTTC
j_call: TRBJ2-5; d_call: TRBD2; v_call: TRBV10-3; clone_size: NA; cdr3_aa: CAIAAGDRRETQYF; cdr3_nt: TGTGCCATCGCGGCGGGGGATCGCCGGGAGACCCAGTACTTC
j_call: TRBJ1-1; d_call: NA; v_call: TRBV5-1; clone_size: NA; cdr3_aa: CASSPTVGDGTEAFF; cdr3_nt: TGCGCCAGCAGCCCCACAGTGGGGGACGGCACTGAAGCTTTCTTT
j_call: TRBJ2-1; d_call: TRBD2; v_call: TRBV12-3/TRBV12-4; clone_size: few; cdr3_aa: CASSSGLAGSSYNEQFF; cdr3_nt: TGTGCCAGCAGTTCTGGACTAGCCGGGAGCTCCTACAATGAGCAGTTCTTC
j_call: TRBJ1-6; d_call: NA; v_call: TRBV4-3; clone_size: few; cdr3_aa: CASSQDTELNSPLHF; cdr3_nt: TGCGCCAGCAGCCAAGATACCGAGCTAAATTCACCCCTCCACTTT
j_call: TRBJ1-1; d_call: TRBD1; v_call: TRBV11-2; clone_size: NA; cdr3_aa: CASSLAPGQSYLGTEAFF; cdr3_nt: TGTGCCAGCAGCTTAGCTCCGGGACAGTCATACCTTGGCACTGAAGCTTTCTTT
j_call: TRBJ2-1; d_call: NA; v_call: TRBV7-2; clone_size: many; cdr3_aa: CASSRAGTYNEQFF; cdr3_nt: TGTGCCAGCAGCAGGGCTGGTACCTACAATGAGCAGTTCTTC
j_call: TRBJ1-1; d_call: NA; v_call: TRBV12-5; clone_size: few; cdr3_aa: CASGLAAGLNTEAFF; cdr3_nt: TGTGCTAGTGGTTTGGCCGCAGGACTTAACACTGAAGCTTTCTTT
j_call: TRBJ2-6; d_call: TRBD1; v_call: TRBV29-1; clone_size: NA; cdr3_aa: CSVLQGVRGANVLTF; cdr3_nt: TGCAGCGTCCTACAGGGGGTGCGAGGGGCCAACGTCCTGACTTTC
j_call: TRBJ1-3; d_call: NA; v_call: TRBV7-6; clone_size: few; cdr3_aa: CASSLRQIESTIYF; cdr3_nt: TGTGCCAGCAGCTTACGACAAATTGAAAGCACCATATATTTT
j_call: TRBJ1-1; d_call: NA; v_call: TRBV7-8; clone_size: NA; cdr3_aa: CASSLIDFRWGNTEAFF; cdr3_nt: TGTGCCAGCAGCTTAATCGATTTCCGGTGGGGGAACACTGAAGCTTTCTTT
j_call: TRBJ1-1; d_call: NA; v_call: TRBV20-1; clone_size: NA; cdr3_aa: CSAPSALDGFDEAFF; cdr3_nt: TGCAGTGCCCCTTCAGCTCTCGACGGGTTCGATGAAGCTTTCTTT
j_call: TRBJ1-5; d_call: NA; v_call: TRBV5-1; clone_size: few; cdr3_aa: CASSLQGYSNQPQHF; cdr3_nt: TGCGCCAGCAGCCTCCAGGGATATAGCAATCAGCCCCAGCATTTT
j_call: TRBJ2-7; d_call: TRBD1; v_call: TRBV7-2; clone_size: many; cdr3_aa: CASSLDPGTGKYEQYF; cdr3_nt: TGTGCCAGCAGCTTAGATCCAGGGACAGGGAAATACGAGCAGTACTTC
j_call: TRBJ2-2; d_call: NA; v_call: TRBV2; clone_size: once; cdr3_aa: CASSEQAGAMNTGELFF; cdr3_nt: TGTGCCAGCAGTGAACAGGCAGGGGCCATGAACACCGGGGAGCTGTTTTTT
j_call: TRBJ2-2; d_call: NA; v_call: TRBV12-5; clone_size: NA; cdr3_aa: CASGGLMNTGELFF; cdr3_nt: TGTGCTAGTGGCGGACTCATGAACACCGGGGAGCTGTTTTTT
j_call: TRBJ1-1; d_call: TRBD1; v_call: TRBV7-9; clone_size: NA; cdr3_aa: CASSPQGAIDTEAFF; cdr3_nt: TGTGCCAGCAGTCCACAGGGGGCGATTGACACTGAAGCTTTCTTT
j_call: TRBJ2-7; d_call: NA; v_call: TRBV2; clone_size: NA; cdr3_aa: CARQGSDRPGWEQYF; cdr3_nt: TGTGCCAGACAAGGGTCTGACAGGCCGGGGTGGGAGCAGTACTTC
j_call: TRBJ1-1; d_call: NA; v_call: TRBV7-5; clone_size: NA; cdr3_aa: CISVPEASGGDTEAFF; cdr3_nt: NA
j_call: TRBJ1-2; d_call: NA; v_call: TRBV19; clone_size: NA; cdr3_aa: CASTNVKDSNYGYTF; cdr3_nt: TGTGCCAGTACCAATGTCAAGGATTCTAACTATGGCTACACCTTC
j_call: TRBJ1-1; d_call: NA; v_call: TRBV11-2; clone_size: NA; cdr3_aa: CASSLEGSIEAFF; cdr3_nt: TGTGCCAGCAGCTTAGAGGGCAGTATAGAAGCTTTCTTT
j_call: TRBJ2-1; d_call: TRBD1; v_call: TRBV7-3; clone_size: few; cdr3_aa: CASSLEGGAYNEQFF; cdr3_nt: TGTGCCAGCAGCTTGGAAGGGGGCGCCTACAATGAGCAGTTCTTC
j_call: TRBJ2-5; d_call: NA; v_call: TRBV14; clone_size: NA; cdr3_aa: CASSQQRGETQYF; cdr3_nt: TGTGCCAGCAGCCAACAAAGAGGGGAGACCCAGTACTTC
j_call: TRBJ2-3; d_call: NA; v_call: TRBV15; clone_size: NA; cdr3_aa: CATGRVQGSTDTQYF; cdr3_nt: TGTGCCACCGGCAGAGTTCAGGGAAGTACAGATACGCAGTATTTT
j_call: TRBJ2-5; d_call: NA; v_call: TRBV20-1; clone_size: NA; cdr3_aa: CSASDELQETQYF; cdr3_nt: TGCAGTGCTAGTGACGAACTTCAAGAGACCCAGTACTTC
j_call: TRBJ2-1; d_call: NA; v_call: TRBV14; clone_size: NA; cdr3_aa: CASSQPTVWDEQFF; cdr3_nt: TGTGCCAGCAGCCAACCCACGGTCTGGGATGAGCAGTTCTTC
j_call: TRBJ1-1; d_call: NA; v_call: TRBV3-1; clone_size: NA; cdr3_aa: CASSLGTSGTEAFF; cdr3_nt: TGTGCCAGCAGCCTAGGGACATCTGGGACTGAAGCTTTCTTT
j_call: TRBJ2-3; d_call: NA; v_call: TRBV6-1; clone_size: few; cdr3_aa: CAIAQGGTDTQYF; cdr3_nt: TGTGCCATTGCACAGGGCGGCACAGATACGCAGTATTTT
j_call: TRBJ1-1; d_call: NA; v_call: TRBV29-1; clone_size: NA; cdr3_aa: CSAKPGETNTEAFF; cdr3_nt: TGCAGCGCCAAGCCGGGGGAAACGAACACTGAAGCTTTCTTT
j_call: TRBJ1-2; d_call: NA; v_call: TRBV7-2; clone_size: NA; cdr3_aa: CATPGGRGLGYTF; cdr3_nt: TGTGCCACCCCTGGGGGACGCGGGCTTGGCTACACCTTC
j_call: TRBJ2-3; d_call: NA; v_call: TRBV4-3; clone_size: NA; cdr3_aa: CASSQDSSRGRDTQYF; cdr3_nt: TGCGCCAGCAGCCAAGATTCTTCGAGGGGAAGGGATACGCAGTATTTT
j_call: TRBJ1-3; d_call: NA; v_call: TRBV7-3; clone_size: NA; cdr3_aa: CASSLTGFASGNTIYF; cdr3_nt: TGTGCCAGCAGCTTAACGGGGTTTGCCTCTGGAAACACCATATATTTT
j_call: TRBJ1-2; d_call: NA; v_call: TRBV5-1; clone_size: few; cdr3_aa: CASSQDGYYGYTF; cdr3_nt: TGCGCCAGCAGTCAGGACGGATACTATGGCTACACCTTC
j_call: TRBJ1-5; d_call: NA; v_call: TRBV4-1; clone_size: NA; cdr3_aa: CASSQDLTPRGGPQHF; cdr3_nt: TGCGCCAGCAGCCAAGATTTAACACCCCGCGGGGGGCCCCAGCATTTT
j_call: TRBJ2-3; d_call: TRBD2; v_call: TRBV14; clone_size: once; cdr3_aa: CASSPDRGAGGTNGTDTQYF; cdr3_nt: TGTGCCAGCAGCCCTGACCGGGGAGCGGGGGGGACTAACGGCACAGATACGCAGTATTTT
j_call: TRBJ2-7; d_call: TRBD1; v_call: TRBV27; clone_size: NA; cdr3_aa: CASSLSPGQGHEQYF; cdr3_nt: TGTGCCAGCAGTTTATCCCCGGGACAGGGCCACGAGCAGTACTTC